This T cell receptor beta chain was captured in a study of cytomegalovirus exposure and HLA in healthy donors. Points from the study as a whole: TRBV6-2, TRBV6-3 and other indistinguishable V segments were excluded.

Use of 60 Vbeta and 13 Jbeta primers characterized the PCR. Libraries were prepared by immunoSEQ multiplex PCR; TCRdb keeps only in-frame clonotypes and omits some of them. The sample yields tens of thousands of clones, of which the top ten take up over 9%. Concerning this clone itself: The antigen is undetermined.

The V segment lost 5 bases and the J segment 2 bases; nucleotides outside the gene matches: 2. The CDR3 is made up of 13 amino acids. Germline assignment: CDR1 PRHDT and CDR2 FYEKMQ (reference sequence). Sequencing used PBMCs. This TCR came from a woman aged 25 to 39 in good health and CMV-seropositive. The J gene is TRBJ2-5, the V gene TRBV13, with TRBD1 identical over 7 bases. The CDR3 spells CASSMGQQETQYF. In DNA, the CDR3 is TGTGCCAGCAGCATGGGACAGCAAGAGACCCAGTACTTC.